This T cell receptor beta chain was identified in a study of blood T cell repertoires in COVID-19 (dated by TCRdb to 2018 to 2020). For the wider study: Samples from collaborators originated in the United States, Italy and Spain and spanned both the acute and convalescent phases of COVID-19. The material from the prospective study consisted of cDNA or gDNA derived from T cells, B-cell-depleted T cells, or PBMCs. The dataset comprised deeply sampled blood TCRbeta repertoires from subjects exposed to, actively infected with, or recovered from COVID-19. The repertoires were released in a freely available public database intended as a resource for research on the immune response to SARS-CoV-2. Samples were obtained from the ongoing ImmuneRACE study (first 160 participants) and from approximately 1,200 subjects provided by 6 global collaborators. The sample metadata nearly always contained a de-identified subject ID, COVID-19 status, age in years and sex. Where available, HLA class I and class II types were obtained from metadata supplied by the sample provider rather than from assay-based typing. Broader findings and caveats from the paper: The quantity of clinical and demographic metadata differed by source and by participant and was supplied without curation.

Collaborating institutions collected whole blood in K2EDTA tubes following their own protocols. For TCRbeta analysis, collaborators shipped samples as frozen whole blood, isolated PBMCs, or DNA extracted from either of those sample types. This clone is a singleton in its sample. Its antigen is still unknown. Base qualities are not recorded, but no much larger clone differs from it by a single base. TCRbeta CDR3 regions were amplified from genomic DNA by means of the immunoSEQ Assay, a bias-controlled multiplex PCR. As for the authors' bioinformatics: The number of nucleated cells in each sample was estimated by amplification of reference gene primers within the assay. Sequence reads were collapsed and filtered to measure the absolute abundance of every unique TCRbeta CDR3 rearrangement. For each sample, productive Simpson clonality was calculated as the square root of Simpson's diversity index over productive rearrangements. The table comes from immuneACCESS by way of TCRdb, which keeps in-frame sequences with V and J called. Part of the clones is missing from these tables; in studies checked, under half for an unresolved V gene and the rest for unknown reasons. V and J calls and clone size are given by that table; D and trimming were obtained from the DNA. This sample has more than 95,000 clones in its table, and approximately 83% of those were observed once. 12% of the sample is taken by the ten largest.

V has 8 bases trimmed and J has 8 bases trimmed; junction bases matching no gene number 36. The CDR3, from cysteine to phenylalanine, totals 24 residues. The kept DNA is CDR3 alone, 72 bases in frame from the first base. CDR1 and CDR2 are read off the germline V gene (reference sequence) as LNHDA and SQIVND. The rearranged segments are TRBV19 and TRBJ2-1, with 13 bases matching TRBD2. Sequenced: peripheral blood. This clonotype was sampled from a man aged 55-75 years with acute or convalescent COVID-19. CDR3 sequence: CASAMGRRDSGTSGTRLRWHEQFF. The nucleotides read TGTGCCAGTGCAATGGGCAGGAGGGATTCCGGGACTAGCGGGACGAGGCTCCGGTGGCATGAGCAGTTCTTC.